This TCR beta chain is from a study of CD8 T cells in Susac syndrome. An input of about 0.5 to 1 ug of RNA was subjected to reverse transcription using random hexamers. The TCR beta CDR3 was amplified by immunoSEQ multiplex PCR across 54 Vbeta, 13 Jbeta. MiXCR was run by TCRdb on the immunoSEQ multiplex PCR reads, yielding one entry per CDR3 protein. The data hold about 200,000 distinct CDR3 sequences, with approximately 94% observed a single time. CD8+ and CD4+ T cells were negatively isolated; TEMRA cells were FACS-enriched. Germline CDR1 DFQATT, CDR2 SNEGSKA (reference sequence). The ends were cut back, 5 bases at V and 5 bases at J, with 21 bases in the middle. The CDR3 totals 15 residues.

This clonotype was sampled from a human donor with multiple sclerosis. The rearrangement uses TRBV20-1 and TRBJ2-5; tentatively, D is TRBD1 (6 bases). Source material: CD4+ T cells from PBMCs. In DNA, the CDR3 is TGCAGTGCTCTTAGGCTCGGGACAATGGTTGAGACCCAGTACTTC. Translated, it gives CSALRLGTMVETQYF.